The following is a T cell receptor beta chain sequence with its context. The data belong to a study of follicular helper T cells after annual influenza vaccination. This sample's time point: 2014-2015 season, pre-vaccination. Blood volume per time point ranged from about 35 to 110 mL. CDR3 size: 18 residues. Germline CDR1 and CDR2: MDHEN and SYDVKM. V shed 6 bases, J shed 4 bases, and the junction held 14 bases outside the gene matches. Here immunoSEQ multiplex PCR was the method, and the copy in TCRdb shows in-frame clones only, minus some. The repertoire consists of over 12,000 clones, with 80% to 90% occurring once and the leading ten covering 0.25% to 0.35%.

This receptor was identified in an adult who received the influenza vaccine. The rearrangement joins TRBV28 to TRBJ2-5; 13 nucleotides line up with TRBD2. The sequenced sample was CXCR5- memory CD4+ T cells sorted from blood, obtained on the day of influenza vaccination. The chain's CDR3 is CASSYTLTSGGKRETQYF. The CDR3 bases are TGTGCCAGCAGCTATACATTGACTAGCGGGGGGAAGAGAGAGACCCAGTACTTC.